The 32 T cell receptor beta chains in this list originate from one sample, sequenced in a study of cytomegalovirus exposure and HLA in healthy donors. Here immunoSEQ multiplex PCR was the method, and the copy in TCRdb shows in-frame clones only, minus some. The sample lists approximately 82,000 clones, 90% to 95% occurring once. Specimen: PBMCs. These receptors all stem from a man aged 18 to 29 in good health and CMV-seronegative.

V usage is TRBV12-2 and J usage is TRBJ1-1. TRBV12-2 is a documented pseudogene. This CDR3 region has 13 residues. This CDR3 reads CASRRLEGTEAFF. In DNA, the CDR3 is TGTGCAAGTCGCCGACTCGAAGGCACTGAAGCTTTCTTT.

This chain joins TRBV6-6 and TRBJ2-1; 9 bases are shared with TRBD2. V was clipped by 2 bases and J by 9 bases; unmatched bases: 5. Per the germline V gene, CDR1 is MNHNY and CDR2 is SVGAGI (reference sequence). The CDR3 sequence is 14 residues long. The CDR3 is CASSYEAGGSEQFF. For the CDR3, the DNA is TGTGCCAGCAGTTACGAGGCGGGAGGGAGTGAGCAGTTCTTC.

This chain connects TRBV27 to TRBJ2-6, with unresolved D. The CDR3 sequence is 15 residues long. V lost 6 bases to trimming and J lost 0 bases, with 9 bases between them. Germline CDR1 reads MNHEY; CDR2 reads SMNVEV (reference sequence). CDR3 amino acids: CASRERVSGANVLTF. Written as DNA, the CDR3 is TGTGCCAGCAGGGAGCGAGTCTCTGGGGCCAACGTCCTGACTTTC.

V gene TRBV11-2 combines with J gene TRBJ1-1; 9 bases match TRBD1. This CDR3 region has 16 residues. Germline lookup yields CDR1 SGHAT and CDR2 FQNNGV. Unmatched junction bases numbered 8, after V lost 3 bases and J lost 3 bases. The CDR3 coding sequence is TGTGCCAGCAGCTTGGGCCTGGGACAGGGTGACACTGAAGCTTTCTTT. Its translation: CASSLGLGQGDTEAFF.

V usage is TRBV5-1 and J usage is TRBJ1-3; 7 bases match TRBD1. V was pared by 1 base and J by 2 bases, with 6 bases of the junction left unmatched. This CDR3 contains 16 residues. Germline CDR1 and CDR2: SGHRS and YFSETQ. CDR3 residues: CASSLQYTGAGNTIYF. The CDR3 coding sequence is TGCGCCAGCAGCTTGCAATATACAGGGGCTGGAAACACCATATATTTT.

The chain joins TRBV7-6 to TRBJ1-3; the D is unclear. V dropped 3 bases and J dropped 2 bases, with 14 bases sitting between them. Germline loops: CDR1 SGHVS, CDR2 FNYEAQ. This CDR3 region has 16 residues. The CDR3 sequence: CASSFWTAGTGNTIYF. The CDR3 nucleotides read TGTGCCAGCAGCTTCTGGACGGCGGGAACTGGAAACACCATATATTTT.

The chain combines TRBV10-2 with TRBJ1-2, with D possibly matching TRBD1 (5 bases). This CDR3 has 13 amino acids. Germline lookup yields CDR1 WSHSY and CDR2 SAAADI. Trimming cost V 1 base and J 8 bases, with 11 bases left between them. The CDR3 is CASSEFRVGGYTF. In DNA form, the CDR3 reads TGCGCCAGCAGTGAGTTCAGGGTAGGAGGCTACACCTTC.

This sequence joins TRBV30 and TRBJ1-4; no reliable D call. The ends were cut back, 0 bases at V and 8 bases at J, with 10 bases in the middle. The CDR3 is made up of 13 amino acids. Germline V CDR1 and CDR2: GTSNPN, SVGIG (reference sequence). CDR3 DNA sequence: TGTGCCTGGAGTGTTGGTAGCCGGGAAAAACTGTTTTTT. This gives the protein CAWSVGSREKLFF.

This chain uses TRBV6-5 with TRBJ2-7; 7 positions match TRBD1. The V and J ends lost 7 bases and 0 bases, in that order; junction bases with no gene match: 6. This CDR3 comprises 14 residues. The V gene's germline CDR1 is MNHEY and CDR2 SVGAGI. The CDR3 region has the DNA TGTGCCAGCAACCCGGGACAGAGCTCCTACGAGCAGTACTTC. Its translation is CASNPGQSSYEQYF.

The V and J genes are TRBV5-1 and TRBJ1-5; D possibly corresponds to TRBD1 (5 bases). This CDR3 has 17 amino acids. CDR1 and CDR2 from the germline V gene are SGHRS and YFSETQ. Trimming left V 0 bases short and J 3 bases short, with 16 bases between. The CDR3 nucleotides are TGCGCCAGCAGCTTGGGTCCACAGGTTGGGGACAATCAGCCCCAGCATTTT. Translation: CASSLGPQVGDNQPQHF.

The chain couples TRBV11-3 to TRBJ2-2; possible D gene TRBD1, 6 bases. CDR3 length: 12 residues. Trimming removed 5 bases at V and 10 bases at J, with 11 bases between. The germline V gene has CDR1 SGHNT and CDR2 YENEEA. CDR3 bases: TGTGCCAGCAGCGCACAGGGTATGGAGCTGTTTTTT. Translation gives CASSAQGMELFF.

V usage is TRBV4-1 and J usage is TRBJ1-4; D may be TRBD1 (5 bases). The CDR3 has 14 residues. Per germline, CDR1 MGHRA and CDR2 YSYEKL. Trimming pared 1 base from V and 3 bases from J, leaving 6 bases between. The CDR3 DNA reads as TGCGCCAGCAGCCAAGCAGGGTCTAATGAAAAACTGTTTTTT. Amino acid sequence: CASSQAGSNEKLFF.

This chain connects TRBV7-2 to TRBJ2-7; D gene ambiguous. Germline CDR1 and CDR2: SGHTA and FQGNSA. The germline V and J ends were trimmed by 1 base and 2 bases, with 9 bases remaining between them. The CDR3 extends over 14 amino acids. CDR3 sequence reads: CASSLVSAAYEQYF. Written as DNA, the CDR3 is TGTGCCAGCAGCTTAGTCAGCGCCGCCTACGAGCAGTACTTC.

Of note for this clone: This specimen includes other DNA sequences encoding the same CDR3. The genes are TRBV5-1 and TRBJ2-1, with 10 bases matching TRBD2. The CDR3 has 15 residues. Trimming took 2 bases from V and 2 from J; bases not matched to a gene: 1. Germline-derived CDR1 and CDR2 are SGHRS and YFSETQ. Here the CDR3 reads CASSLSGGAYNEQFF. In nucleotides, the CDR3 is TGCGCCAGCAGCTTAAGCGGGGGGGCCTACAATGAGCAGTTCTTC.

V usage is TRBV27 and J usage is TRBJ1-2; 7 bases are shared with TRBD1. From germline, CDR1 is MNHEY and CDR2 SMNVEV (reference sequence). V lost 6 bases, J lost 2 bases, and 6 bases stayed unmatched. The CDR3 is 14 amino acids. CDR3: CASRPADRNYGYTF. The DNA of the CDR3 is TGTGCCAGCAGACCCGCGGACAGGAACTATGGCTACACCTTC.

This chain links TRBV6-1 with TRBJ1-4, with D perhaps matching TRBD1 (5 bases). The CDR3 has 15 amino acids. The germline CDR1 and CDR2 sequences are MNHNS and SASEGT. V lost 7 bases and J lost 8, with 20 bases in between. CDR3 residues: CASTTGGGVREKLFF. The CDR3 nucleotides are TGTGCCAGCACCACGGGGGGGGGAGTGAGAGAAAAACTGTTTTTT.

This clone was counted only a few times. The chain links TRBV29-1 to TRBJ2-3; TRBD1 is a possible D gene (6 bases). V was clipped by 6 bases and J by 4 bases, with 17 bases between them. The V gene's germline CDR1 is SQVTM and CDR2 ANQGSEA. There are 14 residues in the CDR3. In nucleotides, the CDR3 is TGCAGCGTAGGATGGACAGTCCGACCAGATACGCAGTATTTT. Translation gives CSVGWTVRPDTQYF.

The chain links TRBV2 to TRBJ1-5, with TRBD1 matching over 9 bases. CDR1 and CDR2 from the germline V gene are SNHLY and FYNNEI. The CDR3 totals 15 residues. V shed 5 bases and J 3 bases; nucleotides not matched to a gene: 5. The CDR3 loop is CASSPDRGANQPQHF. DNA of the CDR3: TGTGCCAGCAGTCCGGACAGGGGCGCCAATCAGCCCCAGCATTTT.

V is TRBV7-9 and J is TRBJ1-1; D not certain. The CDR3 length is 14 residues. Germline values: CDR1 SEHNR, CDR2 FQNEAQ (reference sequence). Trimming left V 5 bases short and J 7 bases short, with 17 bases between. The CDR3 here is CASSARGRAVEAFF. The CDR3 nucleotides are TGTGCCAGCAGCGCCAGAGGGCGGGCTGTTGAAGCTTTCTTT.

The chain links TRBV2 to TRBJ1-5; D is unclear. The CDR3 runs to 14 residues. The germline V gene encodes CDR1 SNHLY and CDR2 FYNNEI. V was shortened by 5 bases and J by 3 bases, with 11 bases between the two germline ends. CDR3 DNA: TGTGCCAGCAGTCTTAGACAAATCAATCAGCCCCAGCATTTT. Encoded protein: CASSLRQINQPQHF.

This sequence joins TRBV2 and TRBJ2-1, with TRBD2 identical over 11 bases. CDR1 SNHLY and CDR2 FYNNEI come from the germline V gene. The V segment lost 4 bases and the J segment 4 bases; nucleotides outside the gene matches: 3. The CDR3 totals 15 residues. CDR3: CASSGRLAGYNEQFF. CDR3 nucleotide sequence: TGTGCCAGCAGTGGGCGACTAGCGGGGTACAATGAGCAGTTCTTC. Full variable domain (missing parts from reference TRBV2 and TRBJ2-1): EPEVTQTPSHQVTQMGQEVILRCVPISNHLYFYWYRQILGQKVEFLVSFYNNEISEKSEIFDDQFSVERPDGSNFTLKIRSTKLEDSAMYFCASSGRLAGYNEQFFGPGTRLTVL.

The chain combines TRBV7-9 with TRBJ2-5, with unresolved D. V lost 7 bases, J lost 5 bases, and 23 bases lay in between. Germline CDR1 and CDR2: SEHNR and FQNEAQ (reference sequence). The CDR3 has 16 residues. CDR3 in amino acids: CASTKPQTAERETQYF. CDR3 coding DNA: TGTGCCAGCACCAAACCCCAGACGGCTGAGAGGGAGACCCAGTACTTC.

In its sample, this clone was seen once. The chain couples TRBV7-9 to TRBJ1-2; 8 positions agree with TRBD1. The germline V gene has CDR1 SEHNR and CDR2 FQNEAQ (reference sequence). Unmatched junction bases numbered 3, after V lost 11 bases and J lost 4 bases. CDR3 length equals 11 residues. In nucleotides, the CDR3 is TGTGCCGCAACAGGGGGCTATGGCTACACCTTC. It translates to CAATGGYGYTF.

V and J are TRBV7-3 and TRBJ2-1; TRBD2 matches at 13 bases. Germline values: CDR1 SGHTA, CDR2 FQGTGA. There are 16 residues in the CDR3. V shed 3 bases, J shed 7 bases, and the junction held 6 bases outside the gene matches. The CDR3 region is CASSFAGTSGINEQFF. CDR3 nucleotide sequence: TGTGCCAGCAGCTTCGCCGGGACTAGCGGGATTAATGAGCAGTTCTTC.

J is TRBJ1-1 and V is TRBV5-1; D might be TRBD1 (6 bases). The length of the CDR3 is 16 residues. The germline V gene has CDR1 SGHRS and CDR2 YFSETQ. V shed 2 bases and J shed 1 base, with 15 bases lying between them. Written as DNA, the CDR3 is TGCGCCAGCAGCTTTGCCGAGGGGGTGGCGAACACTGAAGCTTTCTTT. Amino acids: CASSFAEGVANTEAFF. The full variable domain, completed using reference TRBV5-1 and TRBJ1-1, is KAGVTQTPRYLIKTRGQQVTLSCSPISGHRSVSWYQQTPGQGLQFLFEYFSETQRNKGNFPGRFSGRQFSNSRSEMNVSTLELGDSALYLCASSFAEGVANTEAFFGQGTRLTVV.

V and J are TRBV19 and TRBJ1-2, with a weak D call TRBD1 (5 bases). The CDR3 has 15 residues. Trimming removed 4 bases from V and 6 bases from J, with 18 bases in between. The germline gives CDR1 LNHDA, CDR2 SQIVND (reference sequence). CDR3 sequence reads: CASSKMSDRRDGYTF. DNA for the CDR3: TGTGCCAGTAGTAAAATGTCTGACAGACGAGATGGCTACACCTTC.

This clone was seen a single time. The chain is built from TRBV28 and TRBJ2-3; possibly TRBD1 for D (5 bases). The germline gives CDR1 MDHEN, CDR2 SYDVKM. V was trimmed by 7 bases and J by 5 bases, leaving 10 bases between them. This CDR3 comprises 12 residues. CDR3 sequence: CASKGSVDTQYF. The DNA of the CDR3 is TGTGCCAGCAAGGGGTCGGTAGATACGCAGTATTTT.

The V gene is TRBV9, the J gene TRBJ2-3; D remains ambiguous. Germline V gene lookup returns CDR1 SGDLS and CDR2 YYNGEE. Trimming shortened V by 2 bases and J by 6 bases, and 4 bases separated the two germline ends. The CDR3 extends over 11 amino acids. CDR3 nucleotide sequence: TGTGCCAGCAGCGTCGGGGATACGCAGTATTTT. Its protein is CASSVGDTQYF.

This chain uses TRBV12-5 with TRBJ1-6, with TRBD1 identical over 7 bases. Germline values: CDR1 LGHNT, CDR2 FRNRAP. The V and J ends lost 2 bases and 4 bases, in that order; junction bases with no gene match: 2. The CDR3 sequence is 15 residues long. CDR3 nucleotides: TGTGCTAGTGGTTTGCACAGGGGATATAATTCACCCCTCCACTTT. Translated, it gives CASGLHRGYNSPLHF.

The chain combines TRBV25-1 with TRBJ2-2; 7 nucleotides line up with TRBD2. With 1 base clipped from V and 7 bases from J, the junction kept 9 bases outside the gene matches. Germline V gene data show CDR1 as MGHDK and CDR2 as SYGVNS. The CDR3 spans 16 residues. The CDR3 sequence is CASSESGSGRGGELFF. In nucleotides, the CDR3 is TGTGCCAGCAGTGAATCAGGGTCAGGGAGGGGCGGGGAGCTGTTTTTT.

In DNA form, the CDR3 reads TGTGCCAGCAGCTTAAGTTTCTTGTGGCAAATCTCTGGGGCCAACGTCCTGACTTTC. It codes for CASSLSFLWQISGANVLTF. V gene TRBV7-9 combines with J gene TRBJ2-6; D not certain. Trimming took off 2 bases at V and 0 bases at J, with 17 bases between the two ends. The CDR3 runs to 19 residues. Per the germline V gene, CDR1 is SEHNR and CDR2 is FQNEAQ (reference sequence). Full variable domain (remainder filled in from reference TRBV7-9 and TRBJ2-6): DTGVSQNPRHKITKRGQNVTFRCDPISEHNRLYWYRQTLGQGPEFLTYFQNEAQLEKSRLLSDRFSAERPKGSFSTLEIQRTEQGDSAMYLCASSLSFLWQISGANVLTFGAGSRLTVL.

DNA of the CDR3: TGTGCCAGCAGCCAGCGGGTAGATACGCAGTATTTT. Amino acid sequence: CASSQRVDTQYF. The chain combines TRBV5-6 with TRBJ2-3, with D maybe TRBD2 (6 bases). In germline, CDR1 is SGHDT, CDR2 YYEEEE. V was pared by 4 bases and J by 5 bases, with 8 bases between. The CDR3 sequence is 12 residues long.